What follows describes a single T cell receptor (beta chain). Its binding antigen is unknown. Qualities for individual bases were not recorded, and no much larger clone is one base off. The data derive from a study of CD8+CD57+ T cells in acquired aplastic anemia (dated by TCRdb to 2017 to 2018). In terms of the full investigation: DNA extracted from sorted CD4+ and CD8+ cells had a mean of about 3.2 ug, with a range of roughly 0.2 to 30 ug. CD8+CD57+ expansion was defined as frequency above the mean frequency observed in healthy subjects. Summary of the overall study and its limitations: No significant difference in CD8+ Simpson's diversity was found between patients and healthy controls (P=0.060). Approximately 27 CD8+ CDR3 sequences were found in both patients and controls but appeared to be highly expressed in patients and within the immunodominant clones of the patients.

For this chain, trimming is 3 bases at the V end and 2 bases at the J end, and the number of junction bases without a gene match is 5. Looking up the germline V gene (reference sequence) yields CDR1 DFQATT and CDR2 SNEGSKA. The CDR3 has 17 amino acids, counting the end cysteine and phenylalanine. Only the CDR3 region is kept as DNA, spanning 51 bases read in frame from base 1. Profiling of TCR beta VDJ combinations and CDR3 sequences used genomic DNA as the template. An Illumina HiSeq 2000 was the platform used for TCR repertoire sequencing. On the authors' methods: TRBV/TRBJ rearrangement plots, CDR3 size and DJ length profiles, and Simpson's diversity index were used to assess repertoires. The immunodominant clone was defined as the most abundant DNA sequence in deep sequencing data. CDR3 amino acid sequences were screened for sharing across subjects and were compared with published repertoires and the VDJdb database. Clones were called with MiXCR by TCRdb after fastp trimmed the public reads at Q25, and only in-frame beta chains were retained. Every distinct CDR3 protein forms one entry, paired with its most common genes and DNA. These V and J calls rely on TCRdb rather than the paper's analysis. Present in this sample are 200,000 to 250,000 distinct CDR3 sequences, around 46% of which were seen just once. 7% to 9.5% of the sample is taken by the ten largest.

Patients chosen for sequencing had shown expansion of CD8+CD57+ cells by flow cytometry. Severe acquired aplastic anemia was diagnosed in all patients according to International Study of Aplastic Anemia and Agranulocytosis and Camitta criteria. No patient had received any therapy when blood was sampled. TCR repertoires of sorted CD4+ and CD8+ blood T cells from severe aplastic anemia patients and healthy subjects were deep-sequenced in the study. In the USA, patient enrollment took place under clinicaltrials.gov protocols 00001620, 01623167, 00001397, 00071045, 00081523 and 00961064. Ficoll-Paque density gradient centrifugation was used to isolate peripheral blood mononuclear cells. Before DNA extraction, CD4+ and CD8+ T cells were sorted with FACS or magnetic beads.

The rearranged chain carries TRBV20-1 and TRBJ2-1, with 15 bases matching TRBD2. The receptor was derived from a human donor with aplastic anemia. The material sequenced was sorted CD4+, CD8+, or CD8+CD57+ T cells (not recorded which) from PBMCs. This receptor carries the CDR3 CSARSGLAGGAYNEQFF. The DNA sequence is given as TGCAGTGCTAGGTCGGGACTAGCGGGAGGTGCCTACAATGAGCAGTTCTTC.